The 17 T cell receptor beta chains reported below all come from one sample, sequenced in a study of cytomegalovirus exposure and HLA in healthy donors. PCR involved 60 Vbeta and 13 Jbeta primers. The table came from immunoSEQ multiplex PCR; TCRdb's copy has only in-frame clones and leaves some out. Here the sample spans over 95,000 clones, more than 65% being singletons. Specimen: PBMCs. The receptors derive from a man in his forties in good health and CMV-seropositive.

Written as DNA, the CDR3 is TGTGCCAGTAGCGACAGTCCGGGTCTTGGGCAGTACTTC. Translated, it gives CASSDSPGLGQYF. The J gene is TRBJ2-7, the V gene TRBV19; possible D gene TRBD1, 5 bases. The CDR3 is 13 amino acids. The germline V gene encodes CDR1 LNHDA and CDR2 SQIVND (reference sequence). V lost 6 bases to trimming and J lost 9 bases, with 18 bases between them. Together with reference TRBV19 and TRBJ2-7, the CDR3 gives the full variable domain: DGGITQSPKYLFRKEGQNVTLSCEQNLNHDAMYWYRQDPGQGLRLIYYSQIVNDFQKGDIAEGYSVSREKKESFPLTVTSAQKNPTAFYLCASSDSPGLGQYFGPGTRLTVT.

The chain uses TRBV7-2 and TRBJ2-1, with D unclear. CDR3 length equals 14 residues. Germline V gives CDR1 SGHTA, CDR2 FQGNSA. Trimming took off 3 bases at V and 9 bases at J, with 15 bases between the two ends. CDR3 loop: CASSFYRQPGEQFF. Written as DNA, the CDR3 is TGTGCCAGCAGCTTCTATCGCCAACCTGGTGAGCAGTTCTTC. The full variable domain, in which reference TRBV7-2 and TRBJ2-1 provide the parts outside the CDR3, is GAGVSQSPSNKVTEKGKDVELRCDPISGHTALYWYRQSLGQGLEFLIYFQGNSAPDKSGLPSDRFSAERTGGSVSTLTIQRTQQEDSAVYLCASSFYRQPGEQFFGPGTRLTVL.

This chain joins TRBV18 and TRBJ2-2; D is uncertain. The CDR3 loop spans 17 amino acids. V lost 4 bases and J lost 0, with 15 bases in between. In germline, CDR1 is KGHSH, CDR2 LQKENI. CDR3 DNA sequence: TGTGCCAGCTCACAATCGATCACGTACTCGAACACCGGGGAGCTGTTTTTT. Translated: CASSQSITYSNTGELFF.

The chain has TRBV6-5 and TRBJ1-3; possible D gene TRBD1, 6 bases. The germline V gene has CDR1 MNHEY and CDR2 SVGAGI. CDR3 size: 14 residues. Trimming left V 7 bases short and J 7 bases short, with 17 bases between. The CDR3 loop is CASTDGGLQNTIYF. DNA of the CDR3: TGTGCCAGCACCGACGGGGGGCTCCAGAACACCATATATTTT.

J is TRBJ1-2 and V is TRBV28; D may be TRBD1 (5 bases). V gave up 6 bases and J gave up 1 base, with 18 bases separating them. The CDR3 sequence is 16 residues long. Per the germline V gene, CDR1 is MDHEN and CDR2 is SYDVKM. The CDR3 loop is CASSPSGGGVNYGYTF. The CDR3 DNA reads as TGTGCCAGCAGCCCCTCCGGGGGAGGAGTTAACTATGGCTACACCTTC.

CDR3 DNA: TGTGCCAGCAGCCAGCCGACTAGCGGCACAGATACGCAGTATTTT. Its protein product is CASSQPTSGTDTQYF. The V call is TRBV27, the J call TRBJ2-3; 8 nucleotides align to TRBD2. This CDR3 comprises 15 residues. The germline gives CDR1 MNHEY, CDR2 SMNVEV (reference sequence). V was pared by 6 bases and J by 1 base, with 6 bases of the junction left unmatched.

This clone occurred a few times. CDR3 nucleotides: TGCGCCAGCAGCCCGTACCCCCCAGGGGGCTCTAATGAAAAACTGTTTTTT. This encodes CASSPYPPGGSNEKLFF. The rearrangement links TRBV4-1 to TRBJ1-4, with 8 bases identical to TRBD1. Germline assignment: CDR1 MGHRA and CDR2 YSYEKL. The CDR3 extends over 17 amino acids. J lost 3 bases, V lost 4 bases, and 10 bases had no gene match.

The V gene is TRBV11-1, the J gene TRBJ2-5; 9 bases match TRBD1. This CDR3 has 15 amino acids. Germline CDR1 reads SGHAT; CDR2 reads FQDESV (reference sequence). The trim removed 4 bases at V and 4 bases at J, leaving 7 bases unmatched. CDR3 amino acids: CASSYGQGRGETQYF. The CDR3 coding sequence is TGTGCCAGCAGCTACGGACAGGGGAGGGGAGAGACCCAGTACTTC.

The J gene is TRBJ2-7, the V gene TRBV5-1, with a weak D call TRBD1 (5 bases). The CDR3 is 14 amino acids. The germline V gene has CDR1 SGHRS and CDR2 YFSETQ. The V end lost 1 base, the J end lost 0 bases, and 8 bases lay between the germline ends. This CDR3 reads CASSLTQASYEQYF. The CDR3 nucleotides are TGCGCCAGCAGCTTGACACAGGCCTCCTACGAGCAGTACTTC.

A remark on this clone: Other DNA variants within this sample encode the same CDR3. The chain has TRBV18 and TRBJ1-1; D is possibly TRBD1 (6 bases). V gave up 2 bases and J gave up 0 bases, with 7 bases separating them. The CDR3 length is 14 residues. Germline V gene sequence: CDR1 KGHSH, CDR2 LQKENI. In DNA form, the CDR3 reads TGTGCCAGCTCACCAACAGGGATGAACACTGAAGCTTTCTTT. Protein product: CASSPTGMNTEAFF.

CDR3: CASSLNRNSNTEAFF. The CDR3 DNA follows: TGCGCCAGCAGCCTTAACAGAAACTCGAACACTGAAGCTTTCTTT. V usage is TRBV4-1 and J usage is TRBJ1-1; the D is unclear. The CDR3 runs 15 residues. Trimming took 4 bases from V and 1 from J, leaving 13 bases between them. CDR1 MGHRA and CDR2 YSYEKL come from the germline V gene.

The genes are TRBV7-2 and TRBJ1-2, with D possibly TRBD1 on 5 matching bases. The CDR3 is 13 amino acids. The germline CDR1 and CDR2 sequences are SGHTA and FQGNSA. The V gene lost 2 bases and the J gene lost 4 bases, with 8 bases spanning the gap. The CDR3 DNA sequence: TGTGCCAGCAGCTTAACAGGCTTCTATGGCTACACCTTC. Amino acid sequence: CASSLTGFYGYTF. The entire variable domain, with the rest obtained from reference TRBV7-2 and TRBJ1-2, is as follows: GAGVSQSPSNKVTEKGKDVELRCDPISGHTALYWYRQSLGQGLEFLIYFQGNSAPDKSGLPSDRFSAERTGGSVSTLTIQRTQQEDSAVYLCASSLTGFYGYTFGSGTRLTVV.

Only one count was recorded for this clone. The chain couples TRBV29-1 to TRBJ1-1; 7 bases are a match to TRBD1. The CDR3 extends over 15 amino acids. Germline CDR1 and CDR2: SQVTM and ANQGSEA. V shed 6 bases, J shed 1 base, and the junction held 11 bases outside the gene matches. CDR3 region: CSVWDSQLWNTEAFF. The CDR3 bases are TGCAGCGTCTGGGACAGTCAGCTTTGGAACACTGAAGCTTTCTTT.

Of note for this clone: At one end the junction does not follow the germline gene, possibly because of a read error. The V gene is TRBV7-9, the J gene TRBJ2-7, with TRBD1 identical over 7 bases. The CDR3 has 12 amino acids. Germline V gives CDR1 SEHNR, CDR2 FQNEAQ (reference sequence). CDR3 loop: CSSRATGYEQYF. CDR3 in DNA: TGTTCCAGCAGAGCGACAGGGTACGAGCAGTACTTC. The complete variable domain, with remaining parts taken from reference TRBV7-9 and TRBJ2-7, reads DTGVSQNPRHKITKRGQNVTFRCDPISEHNRLYWYRQTLGQGPEFLTYFQNEAQLEKSRLLSDRFSAERPKGSFSTLEIQRTEQGDSAMYLCSSRATGYEQYFGPGTRLTVT.

In its sample, this clone was seen once. The V call is TRBV5-6, the J call TRBJ2-7; perhaps TRBD1 as D (5 bases). Germline lookup yields CDR1 SGHDT and CDR2 YYEEEE. V was cut by 0 bases and J by 7 bases, with 20 bases left in between. The CDR3 has 16 residues. CDR3 nucleotides: TGTGCCAGCAGCTTGGATACGGCAGGGTTCTACGAAGAGCAGTACTTC. The encoded protein is CASSLDTAGFYEEQYF.

The V call is TRBV13, the J call TRBJ1-3, with a possible D match to TRBD1 (6 bases). Between the trimmed V and J ends, which lost 4 bases and 2 bases, there was a span of 21 bases. The CDR3 sequence is 18 residues long. The germline V gene has CDR1 PRHDT and CDR2 FYEKMQ (reference sequence). As DNA, the CDR3 is TGTGCCAGCAGCTCGATTGGGGGCCCAGGGTCACCTGGAAACACCATATATTTT. It yields the protein CASSSIGGPGSPGNTIYF.

The chain recombines TRBV7-6 with TRBJ1-6; the D gene is possibly TRBD1 (6 bases). Trimming removed 0 bases from V and 7 bases from J, with 10 bases in between. CDR3 length: 15 amino acids. From germline, CDR1 is SGHVS and CDR2 FNYEAQ. The CDR3 spells CASSLARGTNSPLHF. In nucleotides, the CDR3 is TGTGCCAGCAGCTTAGCGAGGGGGACGAATTCACCCCTCCACTTT.